A selection of T cell receptor beta chains follows, all from one sample in a study of T cells in localized non-small cell lung cancer. This table comes from immunoSEQ multiplex PCR, and its TCRdb copy is limited to in-frame clones, with some not included. This sample has about 41,000 clones; about 80% occur once, and the top ten carry more than 7.5%. The sample consisted of PBMCs, taken before any cancer treatment. The receptors originated from a man aged 40 to 70 with stage II lung adenocarcinoma. The CDR3 runs from the conserved cysteine through the conserved F or W. D genes are given only for firm matches. Size tells how often a clone was seen (once, few, many) or the class of an expanded clone, and some rows leave it out.

clone size	D gene	V gene	J gene	CDR3 protein	CDR3 DNA
NA	NA	TRBV7-9	TRBJ1-4	CASSLNEKLFF	TGTGCCAGCAGCCTAAATGAAAAACTGTTTTTT
NA	TRBD1	TRBV11-2	TRBJ1-2	CASSPGQHYGYTF	TGTGCCAGCAGCCCGGGACAGCACTATGGCTACACCTTC
NA	NA	TRBV12-5	TRBJ1-5	CASGLVPDGAGVGNQPQHF	TGTGCTAGTGGTTTGGTACCCGACGGGGCAGGGGTTGGCAATCAGCCCCAGCATTTT
NA	NA	TRBV6-5	TRBJ2-1	CASSYSGVAEQFF	TGTGCCAGCAGTTACTCGGGAGTAGCGGAGCAGTTCTTC
NA	NA	TRBV19	TRBJ2-7	CASSIETSYEQYF	TGTGCCAGTAGTATAGAGACTAGCTACGAGCAGTACTTC
NA	TRBD2	TRBV5-4	TRBJ2-1	CASHFGGGNEQFF	TGTGCCAGCCACTTTGGCGGGGGAAATGAGCAGTTCTTC
NA	TRBD1	TRBV4-1	TRBJ2-2	CASSDTGARHTGELFF	TGCGCCAGCAGCGATACAGGGGCGAGGCACACCGGGGAGCTGTTTTTT
NA	NA	TRBV5-1	TRBJ2-5	CASSLAQVAETQYF	TGCGCCAGCAGCTTGGCGCAGGTCGCAGAGACCCAGTACTTC
NA	NA	TRBV6-1	TRBJ1-4	CASSARTVDNEKLFF	TGTGCCAGCAGTGCCCGGACAGTTGATAATGAAAAACTGTTTTTT
NA	TRBD2	TRBV9	TRBJ2-1	CASSVGFLAGGPDNEQFF	TGTGCCAGCAGCGTAGGGTTCCTAGCGGGGGGCCCTGACAATGAGCAGTTCTTC
NA	NA	TRBV5-8	TRBJ2-3	CASSSAGTHMQYF	TGTGCCAGCAGCTCAGCCGGGACTCACATGCAGTATTTT
NA	NA	TRBV6-1	TRBJ2-6	CASRGGVTGVLTF	TGTGCCAGCAGAGGAGGGGTAACCGGCGTCCTGACTTTC
NA	NA	TRBV28	TRBJ2-7	CASSLAGTVGNYEQYF	TGTGCCAGCAGTTTGGCCGGGACCGTAGGTAACTACGAGCAGTACTTC
NA	NA	TRBV28	TRBJ2-2	CASSQLGRVDRTGELFF	TGTGCCAGCAGTCAGCTTGGAAGGGTGGATCGGACCGGGGAGCTGTTTTTT
NA	NA	TRBV6-1	TRBJ1-5	CASSGRALGNQPQHF	TGTGCCAGCAGTGGACGGGCCCTAGGGAATCAGCCCCAGCATTTT
NA	NA	TRBV7-9	TRBJ1-1	CASSLQGLNTEAFF	TGTGCCAGCAGCCTACAGGGCTTGAACACTGAAGCTTTCTTT
NA	TRBD1	TRBV27	TRBJ1-2	CASRKPGQGQGGYTF	TGTGCCAGCAGAAAACCGGGACAGGGCCAAGGGGGCTACACCTTC
NA	TRBD2	TRBV7-7	TRBJ2-7	CASSSSGGGYYEQYF	TGTGCCAGCAGCTCTAGCGGGGGGGGATACTACGAGCAGTACTTC
NA	NA	TRBV13	TRBJ2-3	CASSLKAASTDTQYF	TGTGCCAGCAGCTTAAAGGCAGCTAGCACAGATACGCAGTATTTT
NA	NA	TRBV6-5	TRBJ1-2	CASRRDTTYGYTF	TGTGCCAGCAGGAGGGACACCACCTATGGCTACACCTTC
NA	NA	TRBV9	TRBJ1-6	CASSVGDRGSLHF	TGTGCCAGCAGCGTAGGAGACAGAGGGTCCCTCCACTTT
medium-sized	NA	TRBV7-6	TRBJ1-1	CASSLGGVDTEAFF	TGTGCCAGCAGCTTAGGGGGAGTCGACACTGAAGCTTTCTTT
NA	TRBD2	TRBV2	TRBJ2-1	CASTTSGGWNEQFF	TGTGCCAGCACGACTAGCGGGGGTTGGAATGAGCAGTTCTTC
NA	NA	TRBV19	TRBJ1-2	CASSSGPLAF	TGTGCCAGTAGTTCCGGACCGCTAGCCTTC
NA	NA	TRBV7-2	TRBJ1-3	CASSTSGNTIYF	TGTGCCAGCAGCACCTCTGGAAACACCATATATTTT